These 28 T cell receptor beta chains came from one sample sequenced in a study of control samples from healthy donors and cancer patients. Here immunoSEQ multiplex PCR was the method, and the copy in TCRdb shows in-frame clones only, minus some. The table records 120,000 to 150,000 clones, roughly nine tenths of them present only once. Specimen: blood. The origin of the receptors is a man younger than 35 in good health.

J is TRBJ1-3 and V is TRBV27; D unclear. V was clipped by 0 bases and J by 4 bases, with 4 bases between them. The CDR3 covers 13 residues. Germline CDR1 MNHEY, CDR2 SMNVEV (reference sequence). The CDR3 reads CASSLSLGNTIYF. CDR3 DNA: TGTGCCAGCAGTTTATCTTTAGGAAACACCATATATTTT.

This clone has more than one count but fewer than ten. The chain links TRBV3-1 (or the pseudogene TRBV3-2) to TRBJ2-2, with 7 bases matching TRBD1. Germline loops: CDR1 LGHDT, CDR2 YNNKEL (reference sequence). The ends lost 11 bases at V and 7 bases at J; junction bases unmatched: 16. The CDR3 runs 15 residues. The CDR3 sequence: CAVLGGAPEYGELFF. The CDR3 DNA follows: TGTGCCGTCTTAGGGGGCGCCCCAGAATACGGGGAGCTGTTTTTT.

Turning to this clone: Other DNA sequences in this sample translate to the same CDR3. The genes are TRBV7-2 and TRBJ1-5; a possible D gene is TRBD1 (5 bases). CDR3 length: 13 residues. In germline, CDR1 is SGHTA, CDR2 FQGNSA. Trimming pared 1 base from V and 6 bases from J, leaving 7 bases between. DNA for the CDR3: TGTGCCAGCAGCTTAGAGGGGTTTCAGCCCCAGCATTTT. Its translation: CASSLEGFQPQHF.

V and J are TRBV7-9 and TRBJ2-3; 11 bases match TRBD2. Germline V gives CDR1 SEHNR, CDR2 FQNEAQ (reference sequence). V lost 0 bases to trimming and J lost 0 bases; unmatched junction nucleotides: 2. The length of the CDR3 is 17 residues. In DNA, the CDR3 is TGTGCCAGCAGCTTAGCTAGCGGGGGGGCTAGCACAGATACGCAGTATTTT. Encoded protein: CASSLASGGASTDTQYF.

The V gene is TRBV3-1 (or the pseudogene TRBV3-2), the J gene TRBJ1-2; 7 bases line up with TRBD1. CDR3 length: 14 amino acids. The V gene end was trimmed by 0 bases and the J gene end by 8 bases; junction bases not matched to a gene: 6. CDR1 is LGHDT and CDR2 is YNNKEL in the germline V gene (reference sequence). The CDR3 protein is CASSQETGESGYTF. CDR3 in DNA: TGTGCCAGCAGCCAAGAAACAGGGGAAAGCGGCTACACCTTC.

The gene calls are TRBV7-3 and TRBJ1-1, with TRBD1 matching over 8 bases. The CDR3 length is 14 residues. J lost 5 bases, V lost 5 bases, and 7 bases had no gene match. The germline CDR1 and CDR2 sequences are SGHTA and FQGTGA. CDR3 region: CASSLQGVGTEAFF. CDR3 nucleotides: TGTGCCAGCAGCCTACAGGGGGTTGGGACTGAAGCTTTCTTT.

V is TRBV7-3 and J is TRBJ2-2; 9 bases map to TRBD2. Germline lookup yields CDR1 SGHTA and CDR2 FQGTGA. Trimming took 2 bases from V and 0 from J; bases not matched to a gene: 7. This CDR3 comprises 18 residues. The CDR3 DNA follows: TGTGCCAGCAGCTTATTTCGTGCTAGCGGGGCGAACACCGGGGAGCTGTTTTTT. Its translation is CASSLFRASGANTGELFF.

The chain uses TRBV10-1 and TRBJ2-3; 7 bases align to TRBD2. From germline, CDR1 is WNHNN and CDR2 SYGVQD (reference sequence). J lost 1 base, V lost 6 bases, and 10 bases had no gene match. This CDR3 is built from 16 residues. In DNA, the CDR3 is TGCGCCAGCAGAGCACAAGGACTAGGAGGCACAGATACGCAGTATTTT. It encodes CASRAQGLGGTDTQYF.

The chain couples TRBV6-5 to TRBJ1-1; weak D call: TRBD1 (6 bases). This CDR3 region has 12 residues. The V end lost 6 bases, the J end lost 5 bases, and 10 bases lay between the germline ends. CDR1 is MNHEY, CDR2 SVGAGI, per germline. CDR3 loop: CASRTQGTEAFF. The CDR3 DNA reads TGTGCCAGCAGAACACAGGGAACTGAAGCTTTCTTT.

The CDR3 loop reads CASSSHSARDQDQPQHF. Here the CDR3 DNA reads TGTGCCAGCAGTTCCCATTCGGCCAGGGACCAAGATCAGCCCCAGCATTTT. The chain recombines TRBV28 with TRBJ1-5, with a weak D call TRBD1 (5 bases). The CDR3 contains 17 residues. Between the trimmed V and J ends, which lost 4 bases and 5 bases, there was a span of 21 bases. From germline, CDR1 is MDHEN and CDR2 SYDVKM.

The rearrangement joins TRBV19 to TRBJ1-1, with D hard to call. With 2 bases removed from V and 0 bases from J, the gap between germline ends came to 10 bases. In germline, CDR1 is LNHDA, CDR2 SQIVND (reference sequence). The CDR3 is made up of 15 amino acids. The CDR3 DNA follows: TGTGCCAGTAGTATACGGGCGCATATGAACACTGAAGCTTTCTTT. It yields the protein CASSIRAHMNTEAFF.

The V gene is TRBV3-1 (or the pseudogene TRBV3-2), the J gene TRBJ1-6, with 8 positions matching TRBD1. CDR1 and CDR2 (germline): LGHDT, YNNKEL (reference sequence). After removal of 4 bases from V and 9 bases from J, the junction contained 14 bases not matched to a gene. The CDR3 spans 17 residues. The CDR3 region is CASSLGTGGFGSSPLHF. As DNA, the CDR3 is TGTGCCAGCAGCCTTGGGACAGGCGGTTTTGGGAGTTCACCCCTCCACTTT.

The chain links TRBV7-2 to TRBJ2-7, with 11 positions matching TRBD2. The CDR3 length is 15 residues. Germline V gene data show CDR1 as SGHTA and CDR2 as FQGNSA. With 6 bases clipped from V and 5 bases from J, the junction kept 9 bases outside the gene matches. The chain's CDR3 is CASRSTSGALNEQYF. CDR3 sequence (DNA): TGTGCCAGCAGATCGACTAGCGGGGCCTTGAACGAGCAGTACTTC.

The genes are TRBV27 and TRBJ1-1, with no clear D. CDR1 and CDR2 (germline): MNHEY, SMNVEV (reference sequence). The V and J ends lost 9 bases and 5 bases respectively, with 10 bases between them. The CDR3 loop spans 11 amino acids. The CDR3 spells CASFGRTEAFF. The CDR3 DNA is TGTGCCAGTTTCGGTAGGACTGAAGCTTTCTTT.

This chain uses TRBV5-4 with TRBJ2-3; TRBD2 aligns across 10 bases. The CDR3 is 18 amino acids. In germline, CDR1 is SGHNT, CDR2 YYREEE (reference sequence). The J segment lost 2 bases and the V segment lost 0 bases, leaving 9 bases of the junction unmatched. CDR3: CASSLGQLLAGFTDTQYF. The CDR3 DNA is TGTGCCAGCAGCTTGGGGCAATTACTAGCGGGGTTCACAGATACGCAGTATTTT.

This rearrangement joins TRBV3-1 (or the pseudogene TRBV3-2) to TRBJ2-5; no clear D gene. CDR1 is LGHDT and CDR2 is YNNKEL in the germline V gene (reference sequence). The CDR3 contains 14 residues. V was trimmed by 0 bases and J by 2 bases, leaving 7 bases between them. In nucleotides, the CDR3 is TGTGCCAGCAGCCAAGATCAGAGGCAAGAGACCCAGTACTTC. Translated: CASSQDQRQETQYF.

This clone came up a few times. The rearrangement links TRBV5-4 to TRBJ1-2; no clear D. The V gene's germline CDR1 is SGHNT and CDR2 YYREEE (reference sequence). There are 12 residues in the CDR3. Trimming shortened V by 2 bases and J by 4 bases, and 6 bases separated the two germline ends. CDR3: CASSLGVYGYTF. DNA for the CDR3: TGTGCCAGCAGCTTAGGAGTCTATGGCTACACCTTC.

J is TRBJ2-3 and V is TRBV24-1, with D unresolved. Germline V gene lookup returns CDR1 KGHDR and CDR2 SFDVKD. The CDR3 spans 18 residues. Between the trimmed V and J ends, which lost 4 bases and 7 bases, there was a span of 26 bases. The CDR3, as DNA: TGTGCCACCAGTGACCCTCTCACATCGGGCTTGCCCAGCCATACGCAGTATTTT. Its translation is CATSDPLTSGLPSHTQYF.

The chain couples TRBV9 to TRBJ2-7, with TRBD1 identical over 8 bases. The ends lost 4 bases at V and 2 bases at J; junction bases unmatched: 5. Germline V gene sequence: CDR1 SGDLS, CDR2 YYNGEE. The length of the CDR3 is 14 residues. The CDR3 nucleotides are TGTGCCAGCAGCCAAGGGACAGGAGCCTACGAGCAGTACTTC. Translation: CASSQGTGAYEQYF.

The chain carries TRBV5-1 and TRBJ2-7, with TRBD1 matching 11 bases. CDR1 SGHRS and CDR2 YFSETQ come from the germline V gene. The CDR3 consists of 15 residues. The trim removed 0 bases at V and 6 bases at J, leaving 5 bases unmatched. The CDR3 nucleotides are TGCGCCAGCAGCTTGGGGACAGGGGGCTCTGGCGAGCAGTACTTC. This codes for CASSLGTGGSGEQYF.

The chain links TRBV5-5 to TRBJ1-2, with 7 bases fitting TRBD1. The germline V gene has CDR1 SGHKS and CDR2 YYEKEE (reference sequence). V trimming: 3 bases; J trimming: 2 bases; junction bases outside the gene matches: 10. The CDR3 has 16 amino acids. The CDR3 protein is CASSYLDRPSNYGYTF. DNA for the CDR3: TGTGCCAGCAGCTACCTGGACAGGCCCTCGAACTATGGCTACACCTTC.

J is TRBJ2-7 and V is TRBV6-1; 7 bases align to TRBD1. J was trimmed by 2 bases and V by 1 base; bases with no gene match: 2. Germline CDR1 and CDR2: MNHNS and SASEGT. This CDR3 contains 14 residues. CDR3 protein: CASSEVTGAYEQYF. DNA for the CDR3: TGTGCCAGCAGTGAAGTAACAGGGGCCTACGAGCAGTACTTC.

V gene TRBV6-1 combines with J gene TRBJ1-1; D perhaps matches TRBD1 (6 bases). V lost 4 bases and J lost 5, with 20 bases in between. From germline, CDR1 is MNHNS and CDR2 SASEGT. The CDR3 is made up of 16 amino acids. The CDR3 protein is CASSVVPGGRETEAFF. The CDR3 region has the DNA TGTGCCAGCAGTGTCGTCCCGGGGGGCCGGGAGACTGAAGCTTTCTTT.

The sample holds one count of this clone. This sequence joins TRBV7-8 and TRBJ1-2; D is unresolved. Germline-derived CDR1 and CDR2 are SGHVS and FQNEAQ. V lost 5 bases and J lost 0, with 13 bases in between. CDR3 size: 15 residues. CDR3 sequence (DNA): TGTGCCAGCAGCCTAGTTGACACCGCTAACTATGGCTACACCTTC. Protein sequence: CASSLVDTANYGYTF.

The genes are TRBV4-1 and TRBJ1-5, with TRBD1 matching over 9 bases. Germline V gene lookup returns CDR1 MGHRA and CDR2 YSYEKL. CDR3 length: 15 residues. The trim removed 4 bases at V and 4 bases at J, leaving 5 bases unmatched. The CDR3 spells CASSPGQGSNQPQHF. The CDR3, as DNA: TGCGCCAGCAGCCCTGGACAGGGGAGTAATCAGCCCCAGCATTTT.

The V gene is TRBV11-3, the J gene TRBJ1-6; D remains ambiguous. V gave up 7 bases and J gave up 6 bases, with 10 bases separating them. Germline V gives CDR1 SGHNT, CDR2 YENEEA. This CDR3 spans 13 amino acids. In nucleotides, the CDR3 is TGTGCCAGCAAACGCGTTTCTAATTCACCCCTCCACTTT. The encoded protein is CASKRVSNSPLHF.

The CDR3 sequence: CASSLWASMNTEAFF. DNA for the CDR3: TGTGCCAGCAGTTTATGGGCCAGTATGAACACTGAAGCTTTCTTT. J is TRBJ1-1 and V is TRBV27, with D unresolved. CDR1 and CDR2 from the germline V gene are MNHEY and SMNVEV (reference sequence). The CDR3 length is 15 residues. Trimming removed 1 base from V and 0 bases from J, with 9 bases in between.

J is TRBJ1-2 and V is TRBV7-2; no clear D gene. CDR3 length: 14 amino acids. Between the trimmed V and J ends, which lost 5 bases and 7 bases, there was a span of 17 bases. From germline, CDR1 is SGHTA and CDR2 FQGNSA. As DNA, the CDR3 is TGTGCCAGCAGCCGGAACAGTGAGGGCACTGGCTACACCTTC. Residues: CASSRNSEGTGYTF. Drawing the rest from reference TRBV7-2 and TRBJ1-2, the complete variable domain is GAGVSQSPSNKVTEKGKDVELRCDPISGHTALYWYRQSLGQGLEFLIYFQGNSAPDKSGLPSDRFSAERTGGSVSTLTIQRTQQEDSAVYLCASSRNSEGTGYTFGSGTRLTVV.